This T cell receptor beta chain appears in the sequencing data of a study of blood T cell repertoires in COVID-19. In the study overall: Material from acute and convalescent COVID-19 was sourced from the United States, Italy and Spain. The analysed material was cDNA or gDNA that came from T cells, B-cell-depleted T cells, or PBMCs.

Per the study methods: Estimates of nucleated cell counts were drawn from the amplification of reference gene primers. Sequencing was performed with immunoSEQ multiplex PCR; in TCRdb, only in-frame clones are kept and a portion is missing. V, J and clone size derive from that table, while D and trimming were established from the DNA sequence. The data hold fewer than 25,000 clones, with about 90% observed a single time. The clonotype was recovered from a man aged 65-85 years with acute or convalescent COVID-19. The sample taken for sequencing was peripheral blood.

The CDR3 loop reads CASSYAGAAFEEQYF. For the CDR3, the DNA is TGTGCCAGCAGTTACGCAGGGGCGGCGTTTGAGGAGCAGTACTTC. The chain uses TRBV6-6 and TRBJ2-7; weak D call: TRBD1 (6 bases). V lost 2 bases, J lost 7 bases, and 18 bases lay in between. The CDR3 has 15 residues. CDR1 is MNHNY and CDR2 is SVGAGI in the germline V gene (reference sequence).